The present T cell receptor beta chain was sequenced within a study of CD8 T cells in Susac syndrome. Points from the study as a whole: As the study acknowledged, the number of individuals in its TCR sequencing and HLA analysis was relatively small.

Trimming stripped 1 base from V and 4 bases from J, with 11 bases between. The CDR3 contains 16 residues. The V gene's germline CDR1 is SGHTA and CDR2 FQGNSA. Worth noting for this clonotype: Antigen specificity is unknown.

It was with random hexamers that 0.5 to 1 ug RNA was reverse transcribed. Multiplex PCR with immunoSEQ amplified the TCR beta CDR3 across 54 Vbeta and 13 Jbeta. One entry per CDR3 protein results from TCRdb running MiXCR on the immunoSEQ multiplex PCR reads. Of about 250,000 distinct CDR3 sequences listed, approximately 92% are singletons. Blood CD8+ and CD4+ T cells underwent high-throughput TCR beta sequencing. While CD8+ and CD4+ T cells were isolated negatively, TEMRA cells were enriched by FACS. The chain employs TRBV7-2 and TRBJ2-6; D is unresolved. The sequenced sample consisted of CD4+ T cells from PBMCs. The receptor was isolated from a human donor with multiple sclerosis. The CDR3 nucleotides are TGTGCCAGCAGCTTAGGGGTGGGTGCCGGGGCCAACGTCCTGACTTTC. Encoded protein: CASSLGVGAGANVLTF.